Following are 5 T cell receptor beta chains from one sample sequenced in a study of blood T cell repertoires in COVID-19. Data came from immunoSEQ multiplex PCR; TCRdb stores just in-frame clones and leaves some out. The sample has about 120,000 clones, approximately 83% seen once; the top ten hold 0.83%. Sequencing was carried out using peripheral blood. Source of these receptors: a woman aged 70-85 years with acute or convalescent COVID-19.

In nucleotides, the CDR3 is TGTGCCAGCACCCGGGGGGGCGAGCAGTACTTC. This gives the protein CASTRGGEQYF. The J gene is TRBJ2-7, the V gene TRBV6-5, with 8 positions matching TRBD2. Germline V CDR1 and CDR2: MNHEY, SVGAGI. This CDR3 has 11 residues. V shed 7 bases, J shed 6 bases, and the junction held 2 bases outside the gene matches.

This chain connects TRBV6-5 to TRBJ1-4; D possibly corresponds to TRBD1 (5 bases). CDR1 is MNHEY, CDR2 SVGAGI, per germline. Trimming left V 5 bases short and J 0 bases short, with 10 bases between. The length of the CDR3 is 15 residues. The CDR3, as DNA: TGTGCCAGCAGTCCAACAGGCGCAACTAATGAAAAACTGTTTTTT. Its translation: CASSPTGATNEKLFF.

The V gene is TRBV20-1, the J gene TRBJ1-1, with D unresolved. Germline-derived CDR1 and CDR2 are DFQATT and SNEGSKA (reference sequence). V was pared by 3 bases and J by 0 bases, with 8 bases between. The CDR3 length is 13 residues. Here the CDR3 DNA reads TGCAGTGCTAGTCTCCACATGAACACTGAAGCTTTCTTT. As protein: CSASLHMNTEAFF.

This chain links TRBV6-6 with TRBJ1-1; TRBD1 is a possible D gene (5 bases). V lost 2 bases to trimming and J lost 2 bases, with 12 bases between them. The CDR3 consists of 15 residues. Germline assignment: CDR1 MNHNY and CDR2 SVGAGI (reference sequence). CDR3 coding DNA: TGTGCCAGCAGTTACCCCGACAGCTCCAACACTGAAGCTTTCTTT. This sequence encodes CASSYPDSSNTEAFF.

The chain couples TRBV12-3 or TRBV12-4 to TRBJ1-2; possibly TRBD1 for D (6 bases). The CDR3 has 13 residues. Trimming took 7 bases from V and 7 from J, leaving 16 bases between them. The CDR3 region is CASTTGGAPGYTF. Written as DNA, the CDR3 is TGTGCCAGCACCACTGGGGGGGCCCCTGGCTACACCTTC.